These T cell receptor beta chains were read from a single sample in a study of beta chain features in type 1 diabetes. Profiling relied on immunoSEQ multiplex PCR, and the TCRdb table lists in-frame clones only, not all of them. The sample includes roughly 260,000 clones, roughly 20% of them seen just once. The specimen was naive CD4+ T cells from blood. Receptors originate from a middle-aged woman with type 1 diabetes. CDR3s include the opening cysteine and the closing phenylalanine or tryptophan. A D gene is named only where the DNA matches it firmly. Rows may omit the clone size; those that give it use once, few, many or a size class.

J,V,D,size,DNA,CDR3
TRBJ2-7,TRBV28,TRBD2,few,TGTGCCAGCAGTCTGAACCCCGGGCCCGGGACTAGCATCTACGAGCAGTACTTC,CASSLNPGPGTSIYEQYF
TRBJ1-2,TRBV5-6,TRBD1,few,TGTGCCAGCAGCACACCGGGACAGGGACAGTATGGCTACACCTTC,CASSTPGQGQYGYTF
TRBJ2-3,TRBV9,TRBD2,few,TGTGCCAGCAGCGTAGGGGTCCTAGCGGGGTCCACAGATACGCAGTATTTT,CASSVGVLAGSTDTQYF
TRBJ1-2,TRBV9,TRBD1,.,TGTGCCAGCAGCTCCTCAGGGACAGGGAGCTATGGCTACACCTTC,CASSSSGTGSYGYTF
TRBJ1-2,TRBV6-5,.,few,TGTGCCAGCCTGGGGGCAGCTAACTATGGCTACACCTTC,CASLGAANYGYTF
TRBJ1-1,TRBV5-1,TRBD1,.,TGCGCCAGCAGCCCAGGACAGGGGGCGAACACTGAAGCTTTCTTT,CASSPGQGANTEAFF
TRBJ2-1,TRBV6-5,TRBD2,once,TGTGCCAGCAGTTACTCGAGCGCTAGCGGGGGTAATGAGCAGTTCTTC,CASSYSSASGGNEQFF
TRBJ2-1,TRBV29-1,TRBD2,.,TGCAGCGTAGCTAAAGGACTAGCGGGAGGCGCCACTACCTCCTACAATGAGCAGTTCTTC,CSVAKGLAGGATTSYNEQFF
TRBJ2-7,TRBV6-6,.,.,TGTGCCAGCAGTTACTCGAATATGAGGGACGAGCAGTACTTC,CASSYSNMRDEQYF
TRBJ2-4,TRBV19,TRBD1,few,TGTGCCAGTAGTACGCAGACAGGGACGGGGACCGAAAACATTCAGTACTTC,CASSTQTGTGTENIQYF
TRBJ1-4,TRBV6-5,TRBD1,few,TGTGCCAGCAGTTACGCCTCACAGGGGGAAAAACTGTTTTTT,CASSYASQGEKLFF
TRBJ2-5,TRBV30,TRBD1,.,TGTGCCTGGAGTGTCCCCGGGACAGGGAAGGTGACCCAGTACTTC,CAWSVPGTGKVTQYF
TRBJ2-2,TRBV9,.,few,TGTGCCAGCAGCTTTACAGGCGGGGAGCTGTTTTTT,CASSFTGGELFF
TRBJ2-1,TRBV4-2,.,few,TGTGCCAGCAGCCAAGATTTGGCAGGAGAGCAGTTCTTC,CASSQDLAGEQFF
TRBJ1-1,TRBV29-1,.,few,TGCAGCGTCACTCCGAGGGTTACTGAAGCTTTCTTT,CSVTPRVTEAFF
TRBJ2-2,TRBV28,.,.,TGTGCCAGCAGGGGCAGCTTTAACACCGGGGAGCTGTTTTTT,CASRGSFNTGELFF
TRBJ2-2,TRBV5-4,TRBD1,few,TGTGCCAGCAGCTTGGTAACAGGGGAATCCGGGGAGCTGTTTTTT,CASSLVTGESGELFF
TRBJ2-6,TRBV5-4,.,few,TGTGCCAGCAGCTATCCCCAGGGCCGCTCTGGGGCCAACGTCCTGACTTTC,CASSYPQGRSGANVLTF
TRBJ2-2,TRBV5-8,.,few,TGTGCCAGCAGCCGAGACGGAGGACGTGGCGGGGAGCTGTTTTTT,CASSRDGGRGGELFF
TRBJ1-4,TRBV4-1,.,few,TGCGCCAGCAGCCTCTCAATGCGGACCGAGGGCGAAAAACTGTTTTTT,CASSLSMRTEGEKLFF
TRBJ2-5,TRBV7-2,TRBD1,.,TGTGCCAGCGGGACAGGATACCAAGAGACCCAGTACTTC,CASGTGYQETQYF
TRBJ1-1,TRBV4-3,TRBD1,few,TGCGCCAGCAGCCAAGTTAGGACAGGGAACACTGAAGCTTTCTTT,CASSQVRTGNTEAFF
TRBJ2-4,TRBV29-1,.,few,TGCAGCGTTGATCAGTTCGGGTTAGCCAAAAACATTCAGTACTTC,CSVDQFGLAKNIQYF
TRBJ2-7,TRBV25-1,.,few,TGTGCCAGCAGTGTGAGCGGCTACGAGCAGTACTTC,CASSVSGYEQYF
TRBJ2-7,TRBV4-3,TRBD2,.,TGCGCCAGCAGCCAATTGACTAGCCGGGACGAGCAGTACTTC,CASSQLTSRDEQYF
TRBJ2-5,TRBV11-1,TRBD2,few,TGTGCCAGCAGCCTCCTCGAGGGACTAGCAATGGAGACCCAGTACTTC,CASSLLEGLAMETQYF
TRBJ2-7,TRBV29-1,TRBD1,.,TGCAGCGTCGCACTTCGGACAGGGGGCGAGCACCACGAGCAGTACTTC,CSVALRTGGEHHEQYF
TRBJ2-5,TRBV9,.,.,TGTGCCAGCAGCGTCGCGGAGGGGATCGAGACCCAGTACTTC,CASSVAEGIETQYF
TRBJ2-5,TRBV4-3,.,.,TGCGCCAGCAGCCAAGTGGGAGGCGCGGGAGAGACCCAGTACTTC,CASSQVGGAGETQYF
TRBJ1-2,TRBV19,TRBD1,few,TGTGCCAGTAGTATTGGACAGGACAATAACTATGGCTACACCTTC,CASSIGQDNNYGYTF
TRBJ1-1,TRBV5-1,TRBD1,.,TGCGCCAGCAGCTTCAGGGGGCTGGGCACTGAAGCTTTCTTT,CASSFRGLGTEAFF
TRBJ1-5,TRBV27,.,.,TGTGCCAGCAGTACAAGAAATCAGCCCCAGCATTTT,CASSTRNQPQHF
TRBJ1-5,TRBV5-1,TRBD1,few,TGCGCCAGCAGCCAAGGACAGGACGATCAGCCCCAGCATTTT,CASSQGQDDQPQHF
TRBJ2-2,TRBV9,.,.,TGTGCCAGCAGCGTCACAGGGCCTTCGAACACCGGGGAGCTGTTTTTT,CASSVTGPSNTGELFF
TRBJ2-1,TRBV9,TRBD2,few,TGTGCCAGCAGCGTGGGAACAGCGGGAGCTCCCTACAATGAGCAGTTCTTC,CASSVGTAGAPYNEQFF
TRBJ1-1,TRBV28,.,.,TGTGCCAGCAGTTCCACTATCCTACAGGGAACTGAAGCTTTCTTT,CASSSTILQGTEAFF
TRBJ2-1,TRBV7-9,.,.,TGTGCCAGCAGCTTAGAGGTGGGGGGTGTTAGTCATTATGAGCAGTTCTTC,CASSLEVGGVSHYEQFF
TRBJ1-5,TRBV7-2,.,few,TGTGCCAGCAGCTGGTCGACAGGTCTCAATCAGCCCCAGCATTTT,CASSWSTGLNQPQHF
TRBJ2-3,TRBV7-8,.,.,TGTGCCAGCAGCTGGAGGGAGCTTTCGGGAGATACGCAGTATTTT,CASSWRELSGDTQYF
TRBJ1-6,TRBV27,.,few,TGTGCCAGCAGCACCTTCCACGGGCCGGGGTTCTCCTATAATTCACCCCTCCACTTT,CASSTFHGPGFSYNSPLHF
TRBJ1-3,TRBV7-9,.,.,TGTGCCAGCAGCTCCACACGAACCTCTGGAAACACCATATATTTT,CASSSTRTSGNTIYF
TRBJ1-1,TRBV7-2,.,.,TGTGCCAGCAGCGCGACGACAGGTGGGAGTACTGAAGCTTTCTTT,CASSATTGGSTEAFF
TRBJ1-1,TRBV29-1,.,few,TGCAGCGTAATGGTCCGGGCCCCGGGGACTGAAGCTTTCTTT,CSVMVRAPGTEAFF
TRBJ1-4,TRBV30,.,.,TGTGCCTGGAGTTTAGGGGGTGCTAATGAAAAACTGTTTTTT,CAWSLGGANEKLFF
TRBJ2-5,TRBV29-1,.,few,TGCAGTGCAGCACAGAAACAAGAGACCCAGTACTTC,CSAAQKQETQYF
TRBJ2-1,TRBV7-2,.,.,TGTGCCAGCAGCCATCGGAGAGTAAATGAGCAGTTCTTC,CASSHRRVNEQFF
TRBJ2-1,TRBV18,TRBD2,few,TGTGCCAGCTCACCATCAATAGCGGGAGGGAGCTCCTACAATGAGCAGTTCTTC,CASSPSIAGGSSYNEQFF
TRBJ1-5,TRBV18,TRBD1,.,TGTGCCAGCTCACCGCCGGGACAGATGTCCCAGCATTTT,CASSPPGQMSQHF
TRBJ2-1,TRBV6-1,.,.,TGTGCCAGCACGGATGGGGGAGGAGGGCGCAATGAGCAGTTCTTC,CASTDGGGGRNEQFF
TRBJ1-1,TRBV6-6,TRBD1,few,TGTGCCAGCAGACCAGGGGGCCACACTGAAGCTTTCTTT,CASRPGGHTEAFF
TRBJ2-7,TRBV5-4,TRBD2,.,TGTGCCAGCAGCGAACCCGGGGAGCGGGAGATCTTGCAGTACTTC,CASSEPGEREILQYF
TRBJ1-5,TRBV11-2,.,few,TGTGCCAGCAGCTTCAGGGAAAACCAGCCCCAGCATTTT,CASSFRENQPQHF
TRBJ2-1,TRBV27,.,.,TGTGCCAGCAGTTTAAACCCGGCCGGGAGTGCCTACAATGAGCAGTTCTTC,CASSLNPAGSAYNEQFF
TRBJ2-1,TRBV30,.,few,TGTGCCTGGAGAAGACAGGACTCCGACTACAATGAGCAGTTCTTC,CAWRRQDSDYNEQFF